Listed below are T cell receptor beta chains from one sample, sequenced in a study of T cell repertoires in cytomegalovirus infection. In TCRdb, the reads were re-called with MiXCR into one record per CDR3 protein. This sample carries 490,000 or so distinct CDR3 sequences, over 9% of them seen once, and the ten largest clones take about 10%. The source material was PBMCs. All receptors come from a human donor in good health (CMV status not recorded). Some clones in this sample may be carry-over from other donors' samples. CDR3s include the opening cysteine and the closing phenylalanine or tryptophan. A D gene is named only where the DNA matches it firmly. Clone size is shown for a subset of rows, as once, few, many or a class of expanded clone.

>TRBJ1-5|NA|few|TRBV15
CATSRDLGSPYSNQPQHF
TGTGCCACCAGCAGAGATCTGGGCAGCCCATATAGCAATCAGCCCCAGCATTTT
>TRBJ2-5|TRBD2|few|TRBV14
CASSQDYSGAETQYF
TGTGCCAGCAGCCAAGATTATAGCGGGGCTGAGACCCAGTACTTC
>TRBJ2-3|NA|many|TRBV5-1
CASSEDGVESDTQYF
TGCGCCAGCAGTGAGGACGGGGTAGAATCAGATACGCAGTATTTT
>TRBJ1-6|TRBD1|many|TRBV7-9
CASSLADRGLAPLHF
TGTGCCAGCAGCTTAGCAGACAGGGGGTTGGCACCCCTCCACTTT
>TRBJ2-2|NA|many|TRBV2
CASKITANTGELFF
TGTGCCAGCAAAATAACAGCGAACACCGGGGAGCTGTTTTTT
>TRBJ1-5|NA|many|TRBV12-3/TRBV12-4
CASRTGTQNQPQHF
TGTGCCAGCAGAACCGGGACACAGAATCAGCCCCAGCATTTT
>TRBJ1-1|NA|many|TRBV10-3
CAISEEPDGWNTEAFF
TGTGCCATCAGTGAGGAACCGGATGGGTGGAACACTGAAGCTTTCTTT
>TRBJ2-3|NA|many|TRBV7-3
CASSPRDRLFTDTQYF
TGTGCCAGCAGCCCTCGGGACCGTCTATTCACAGATACGCAGTATTTT
>TRBJ1-6|NA|NA|TRBV20-1
CSARTDSSYNSPLHF
TGCAGTGCTAGGACAGATAGCTCCTATAATTCACCCCTCCACTTT
>TRBJ2-4|NA|NA|TRBV6-6
CASSRGGNIQYF
TGTGCCAGCAGTCGAGGGGGGAACATTCAGTACTTC
>TRBJ1-1|TRBD1|many|TRBV6-1
CASSQGATEAFF
TGTGCCAGCAGCCAGGGGGCTACTGAAGCTTTCTTT
>TRBJ1-1|NA|many|TRBV4-1
CASSRHPYKRDTEAFF
TGCGCCAGCAGCCGGCACCCCTATAAGCGCGACACTGAAGCTTTCTTT
>TRBJ1-2|TRBD1|NA|TRBV2
CASSEQTGGAIFGYTF
TGTGCCAGCAGCGAGCAGACAGGGGGCGCGATTTTTGGCTACACCTTC
>TRBJ2-3|TRBD2|many|TRBV3-1
CASSQDPPGLAGGTDTQYF
TGTGCCAGCAGCCAAGATCCCCCAGGCCTAGCGGGAGGCACAGATACGCAGTATTTT
>TRBJ1-5|NA|many|TRBV24-1
CATSDFSGTLQHF
TGTGCCACCAGTGATTTTTCCGGGACACTTCAGCATTTT
>TRBJ2-2|NA|many|TRBV5-6
CASSPTLTGELFF
TGTGCCAGCAGCCCGACTTTGACCGGGGAGCTGTTTTTT
>TRBJ2-5|TRBD2|NA|TRBV3-1
CASSQPGLGGETQYF
TGTGCCAGCAGCCAGCCGGGACTAGGAGGGGAGACCCAGTACTTC
>TRBJ1-1|NA|many|TRBV19
CASTGALNTEAFF
TGTGCCAGTACAGGAGCACTCAACACTGAAGCTTTCTTT
>TRBJ1-2|NA|many|TRBV7-8
CASSLGRQPGGYGYTF
TGTGCCAGCAGCTTGGGGCGGCAGCCCGGCGGCTATGGCTACACCTTC
>TRBJ2-3|NA|many|TRBV28
CASTTGSTDTQYF
TGTGCCAGCACTACAGGGTCCACAGATACGCAGTATTTT
>TRBJ1-1|TRBD1|many|TRBV2
CASSEATGITEAFF
TGTGCCAGCAGTGAAGCGACAGGGATCACTGAAGCTTTCTTT
>TRBJ1-1|TRBD1|many|TRBV6-1
CASTLTGGNTEAFF
TGTGCCAGCACCCTGACAGGGGGGAACACTGAAGCTTTCTTT
>TRBJ1-5|NA|many|TRBV6-1
CASSERGGYQPQHF
TGTGCCAGCAGTGAAAGGGGGGGCTATCAGCCCCAGCATTTT
>TRBJ1-5|NA|NA|TRBV15
CATSNDLNQPQHF
TGTGCCACCAGCAACGACTTAAATCAGCCCCAGCATTTT